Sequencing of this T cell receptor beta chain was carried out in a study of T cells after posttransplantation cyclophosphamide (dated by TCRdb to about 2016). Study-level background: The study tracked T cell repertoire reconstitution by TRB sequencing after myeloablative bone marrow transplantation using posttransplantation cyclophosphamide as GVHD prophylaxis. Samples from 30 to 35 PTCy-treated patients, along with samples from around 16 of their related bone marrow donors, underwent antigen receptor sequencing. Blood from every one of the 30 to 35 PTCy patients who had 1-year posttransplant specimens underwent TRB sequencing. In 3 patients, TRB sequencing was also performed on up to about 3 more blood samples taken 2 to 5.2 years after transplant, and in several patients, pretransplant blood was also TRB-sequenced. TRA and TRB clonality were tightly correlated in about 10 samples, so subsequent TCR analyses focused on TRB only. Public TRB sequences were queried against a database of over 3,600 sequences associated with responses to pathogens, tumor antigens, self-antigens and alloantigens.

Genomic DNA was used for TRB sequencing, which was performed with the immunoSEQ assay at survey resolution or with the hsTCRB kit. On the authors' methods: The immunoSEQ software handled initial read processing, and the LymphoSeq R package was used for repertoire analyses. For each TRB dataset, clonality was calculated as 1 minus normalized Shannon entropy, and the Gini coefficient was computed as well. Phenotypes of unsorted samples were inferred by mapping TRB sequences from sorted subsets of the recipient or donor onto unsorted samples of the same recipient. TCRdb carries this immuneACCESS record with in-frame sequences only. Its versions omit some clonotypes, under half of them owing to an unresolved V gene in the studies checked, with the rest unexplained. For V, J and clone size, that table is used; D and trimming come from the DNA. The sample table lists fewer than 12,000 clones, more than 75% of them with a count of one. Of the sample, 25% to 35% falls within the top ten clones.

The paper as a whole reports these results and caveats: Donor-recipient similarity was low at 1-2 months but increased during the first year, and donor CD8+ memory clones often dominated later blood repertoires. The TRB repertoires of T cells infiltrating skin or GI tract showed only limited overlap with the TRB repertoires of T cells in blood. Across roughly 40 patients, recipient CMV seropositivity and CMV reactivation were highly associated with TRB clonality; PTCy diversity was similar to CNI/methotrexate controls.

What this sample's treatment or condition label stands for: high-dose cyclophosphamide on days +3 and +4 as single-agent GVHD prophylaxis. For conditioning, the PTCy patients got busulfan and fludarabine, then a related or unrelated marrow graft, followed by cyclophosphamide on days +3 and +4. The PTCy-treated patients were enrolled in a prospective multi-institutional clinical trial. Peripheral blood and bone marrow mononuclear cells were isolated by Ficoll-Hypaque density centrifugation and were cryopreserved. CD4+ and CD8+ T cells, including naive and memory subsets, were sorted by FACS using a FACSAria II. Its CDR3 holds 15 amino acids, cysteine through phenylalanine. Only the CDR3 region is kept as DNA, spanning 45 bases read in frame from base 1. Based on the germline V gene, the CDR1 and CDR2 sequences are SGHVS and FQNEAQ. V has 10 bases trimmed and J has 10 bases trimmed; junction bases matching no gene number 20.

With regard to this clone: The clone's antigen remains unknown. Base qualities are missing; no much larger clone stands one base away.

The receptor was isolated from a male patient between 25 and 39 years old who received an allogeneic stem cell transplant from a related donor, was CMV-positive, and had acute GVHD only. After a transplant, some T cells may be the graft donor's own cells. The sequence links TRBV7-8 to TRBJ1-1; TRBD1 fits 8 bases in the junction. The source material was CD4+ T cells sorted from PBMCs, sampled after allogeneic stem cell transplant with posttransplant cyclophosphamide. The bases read TGTGCCAACCCCCAGGAGGCAGGGGGCGAACTGAGAGCTTTCTTT. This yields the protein CANPQEAGGELRAFF.